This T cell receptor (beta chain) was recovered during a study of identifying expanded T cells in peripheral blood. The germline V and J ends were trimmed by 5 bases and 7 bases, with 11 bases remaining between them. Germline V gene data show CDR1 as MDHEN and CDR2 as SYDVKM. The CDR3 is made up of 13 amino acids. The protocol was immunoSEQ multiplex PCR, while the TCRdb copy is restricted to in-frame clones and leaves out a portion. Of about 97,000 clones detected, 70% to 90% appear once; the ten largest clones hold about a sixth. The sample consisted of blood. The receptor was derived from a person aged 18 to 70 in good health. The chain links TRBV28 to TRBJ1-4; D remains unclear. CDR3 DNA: TGTGCCAGCAGTACGGACTCTAGTGAAAAACTGTTTTTT. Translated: CASSTDSSEKLFF.